Listed below are T cell receptor beta chains from one sample, sequenced in a study of control samples from healthy donors and cancer patients. Method: immunoSEQ multiplex PCR; TCRdb's copy keeps in-frame clones and lacks some. Of some 87,000 clones in the sample, around 80% were seen once. Sequencing was performed on PBMCs. The receptors stem from a man in his sixties with head and neck cancer. The CDR3 runs from the conserved cysteine through the conserved F or W. Fields, in order: V gene, J gene, clone size, D gene, CDR3 protein, CDR3 DNA. A D gene is named only where the DNA matches it firmly. Part of the rows lack a size; the others show once, few, many or a class for expanded clones.

TRBV7-8	TRBJ2-2	.	.	CASSLSRVSGAHTGELFF	TGTGCCAGCAGCTTAAGTCGAGTTTCAGGGGCCCACACCGGGGAGCTGTTTTTT
TRBV6-5	TRBJ2-2	.	.	CASSRGYTGELFF	TGTGCCAGCTCCCGGGGATACACCGGGGAGCTGTTTTTT
TRBV5-4	TRBJ2-1	.	.	CASSLARRLSYNEQFF	TGTGCCAGCAGCTTGGCCCGGCGCCTTTCCTACAATGAGCAGTTCTTC
TRBV9	TRBJ2-2	.	.	CASSVGGRTGELFF	TGTGCCAGCAGCGTAGGGGGCCGAACCGGGGAGCTGTTTTTT
TRBV28	TRBJ2-7	.	.	CASSLRGTTGEKQYF	TGTGCCAGCAGTTTAAGAGGGACAACCGGTGAAAAGCAGTACTTC
TRBV18	TRBJ1-2	.	.	CASSPPMQGPFTYGYTF	TGTGCCAGCTCACCACCGATGCAGGGGCCCTTCACCTATGGCTACACCTTC
TRBV12-5	TRBJ2-3	.	.	CASGAANTDTQYF	TGTGCTAGTGGTGCGGCGAACACGGATACGCAGTATTTT
TRBV5-1	TRBJ1-4	.	.	CASSSQIGEKLFF	TGCGCCAGCAGTTCACAGATAGGAGAAAAACTGTTTTTT
TRBV11-2	TRBJ1-1	.	.	CASSLVGTAMNTEAFF	TGTGCCAGCAGCTTAGTAGGGACTGCAATGAACACTGAAGCTTTCTTT
TRBV28	TRBJ2-5	once	.	CASTSQLGGGETQYF	TGTGCCAGCACGTCACAACTAGGGGGAGGGGAGACCCAGTACTTC
TRBV7-9	TRBJ1-2	.	.	CASSLGSKAYGYTF	TGTGCCAGCAGCTTAGGGTCCAAGGCCTATGGCTACACCTTC
TRBV3-1/TRBV3-2	TRBJ1-4	once	.	CASTFSGGLNEKLFF	TGTGCCAGCACCTTCTCAGGTGGTCTTAATGAAAAACTGTTTTTT
TRBV29-1	TRBJ2-5	.	.	CSVRWETQYF	TGCAGCGTGCGCTGGGAGACCCAGTACTTC
TRBV5-6	TRBJ1-2	.	.	CASSLAPRSRGYTF	TGTGCCAGCAGCTTGGCCCCCCGCTCCCGGGGCTACACCTTC
TRBV5-4	TRBJ1-6	.	.	CASSLGPGGDGSPLHF	TGTGCCAGCAGCTTGGGCCCGGGGGGGGATGGTTCACCCCTCCACTTT
TRBV6-2/TRBV6-3	TRBJ2-5	.	.	CASSYLRLGGRYQETQYF	TGTGCCAGCAGTTACCTTCGCTTAGGGGGACGGTACCAAGAGACCCAGTACTTC
TRBV12-3/TRBV12-4	TRBJ1-3	.	.	CASSLPTDTIYF	TGTGCCAGCAGTCTCCCCACGGACACCATATATTTT
TRBV7-8	TRBJ1-2	.	.	CASSLRRLNYGYTF	TGTGCCAGCAGCTTACGGCGGCTTAACTATGGCTACACCTTC
TRBV5-4	TRBJ2-7	.	TRBD1	CASSPTGAVREQYF	TGTGCCAGCAGCCCGACAGGGGCCGTTCGCGAGCAGTACTTC
TRBV6-5	TRBJ2-7	.	TRBD2	CAGTTGLGHYEQYF	TGTGCCGGAACTACAGGACTAGGACACTACGAGCAGTACTTC
TRBV6-5	TRBJ1-5	.	.	CASSGGRGPQHF	TGTGCCAGTTCCGGGGGTCGAGGGCCCCAGCATTTT
TRBV7-9	TRBJ2-7	.	TRBD2	CASSQKREYEQYF	TGTGCCAGCAGCCAAAAGCGGGAGTACGAGCAGTACTTC
TRBV5-6	TRBJ2-1	.	.	CASSLGGFGYNEQFF	TGTGCCAGCAGCTTAGGGGGATTTGGGTACAATGAGCAGTTCTTC
TRBV9	TRBJ2-3	once	.	CASSVALGADHTQYF	TGTGCCAGCAGCGTAGCTCTTGGGGCTGATCATACGCAGTATTTT
TRBV5-1	TRBJ1-2	.	TRBD1	CASSLVDLQGTFPYGYTF	TGCGCCAGCAGCTTGGTCGACTTACAGGGGACATTTCCTTATGGCTACACCTTC
TRBV10-2	TRBJ2-7	.	.	CASNSRGLGEQYF	TGCGCCAGCAATAGCAGGGGCCTTGGTGAGCAGTACTTC
TRBV12-3/TRBV12-4	TRBJ2-7	.	TRBD1	CASSVQGTYEQYF	TGTGCCAGCAGTGTACAGGGGACCTACGAGCAGTACTTC
TRBV19	TRBJ2-4	once	.	CASSPHGFKNIQYF	TGTGCCAGTAGTCCCCACGGGTTCAAAAACATTCAGTACTTC
TRBV10-1	TRBJ1-5	.	TRBD1	CASSESTVRTGNGVSNQPQHF	TGCGCCAGCAGTGAGTCGACGGTCAGGACAGGCAACGGGGTTAGCAATCAGCCCCAGCATTTT
TRBV5-8	TRBJ2-2	.	TRBD1	CASSLARQGVNTGELFF	TGTGCCAGCAGCTTGGCCCGACAGGGAGTGAACACCGGGGAGCTGTTTTTT
TRBV27	TRBJ2-3	.	.	CASSFGRVTDTQYF	TGTGCCAGCAGTTTCGGTAGGGTCACAGATACGCAGTATTTT
TRBV29-1	TRBJ2-1	.	TRBD2	CSVYGLAGAYRSEQFF	TGCAGCGTCTACGGACTAGCGGGAGCCTACCGGAGTGAGCAGTTCTTC
TRBV2	TRBJ1-1	.	.	CASTAQENTEAFF	TGTGCCAGCACTGCCCAGGAGAACACTGAAGCTTTCTTT
TRBV2	TRBJ1-1	few	.	CASNGVGDTEAFF	TGTGCCAGCAATGGTGTAGGGGACACTGAAGCTTTCTTT
TRBV6-5	TRBJ2-2	.	TRBD2	CASSYAAGAGTGELFF	TGTGCCAGCAGTTACGCAGCGGGAGCGGGCACCGGGGAGCTGTTTTTT
TRBV7-6	TRBJ2-1	once	.	CASSLGGVHNEQFF	TGTGCCAGCAGCTTAGGCGGGGTCCACAATGAGCAGTTCTTC
TRBV7-6	TRBJ2-3	.	TRBD2	CASSLALTSGSTDTQYF	TGTGCCAGCAGCTTAGCGCTCACTAGCGGGAGTACAGATACGCAGTATTTT
TRBV19	TRBJ2-7	.	.	CASSPRGGSIPYEQYF	TGTGCCAGTAGCCCCAGAGGGGGGAGTATCCCCTACGAGCAGTACTTC
TRBV5-1	TRBJ1-1	.	.	CASSFGPGQNTEAFF	TGCGCCAGCAGCTTTGGTCCGGGTCAGAACACTGAAGCTTTCTTT
TRBV30	TRBJ2-7	.	.	CAWSVRGGRYYEQYF	TGTGCCTGGAGTGTAAGGGGTGGCAGATACTACGAGCAGTACTTC
TRBV10-3	TRBJ2-7	.	.	CAISGRVGSSYEQYF	TGTGCCATCAGTGGGCGGGTGGGGAGCTCCTACGAGCAGTACTTC
TRBV3-1/TRBV3-2	TRBJ1-4	.	.	CASTRSEGNEKLFF	TGTGCCAGCACCCGGTCGGAGGGTAATGAAAAACTGTTTTTT
TRBV9	TRBJ2-4	.	TRBD1	CASSTSGQLSIQYF	TGTGCCAGCAGCACCTCGGGACAGTTAAGCATTCAGTACTTC
TRBV10-2	TRBJ1-1	.	.	CASRVQQNTEAFF	TGCGCCAGCAGGGTTCAGCAGAACACTGAAGCTTTCTTT
TRBV7-2	TRBJ2-7	few	TRBD2	CASTLGLAGYEQYF	TGTGCCAGCACCCTGGGACTAGCGGGCTACGAGCAGTACTTC
TRBV2	TRBJ2-2	.	.	CASIGGAANTGELFF	TGTGCCAGCATCGGCGGGGCCGCGAACACCGGGGAGCTGTTTTTT
TRBV4-1	TRBJ2-7	.	TRBD1	CASSQTDRDYEQYF	TGCGCCAGCAGCCAAACCGACAGGGACTACGAGCAGTACTTC
TRBV10-3	TRBJ2-1	.	.	CAISEGHSLGGEQFF	TGTGCCATCAGTGAGGGGCACTCCCTGGGCGGTGAGCAGTTCTTC
TRBV10-3	TRBJ2-2	.	.	CAISDFGIDTGELFF	TGTGCCATCAGTGATTTCGGGATCGACACCGGGGAGCTGTTTTTT
TRBV5-4	TRBJ2-3	.	.	CASSLLSGVSDTQYF	TGTGCCAGCAGCTTGCTCTCCGGGGTGTCAGATACGCAGTATTTT
TRBV5-1	TRBJ1-1	.	.	CASSFRQNTEAFF	TGCGCCAGCAGCTTCCGACAGAACACTGAAGCTTTCTTT
TRBV28	TRBJ1-2	.	.	CASSLRGANYGYTF	TGTGCCAGCAGTTTGAGGGGCGCTAACTATGGCTACACCTTC
TRBV29-1	TRBJ2-3	.	.	CSAFGGDTQYF	TGCAGCGCCTTTGGGGGGGATACGCAGTATTTT